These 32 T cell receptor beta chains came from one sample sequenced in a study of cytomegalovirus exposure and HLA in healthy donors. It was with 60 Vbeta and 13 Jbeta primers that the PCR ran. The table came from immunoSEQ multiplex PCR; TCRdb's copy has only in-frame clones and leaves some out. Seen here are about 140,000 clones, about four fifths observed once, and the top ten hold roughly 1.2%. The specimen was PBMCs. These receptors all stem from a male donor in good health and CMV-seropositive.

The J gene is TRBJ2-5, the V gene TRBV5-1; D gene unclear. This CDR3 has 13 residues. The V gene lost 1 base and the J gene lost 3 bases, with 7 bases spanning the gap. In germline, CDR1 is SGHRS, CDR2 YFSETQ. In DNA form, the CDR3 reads TGCGCCAGCAGCTTGAGACTGGAAGAGACCCAGTACTTC. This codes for CASSLRLEETQYF.

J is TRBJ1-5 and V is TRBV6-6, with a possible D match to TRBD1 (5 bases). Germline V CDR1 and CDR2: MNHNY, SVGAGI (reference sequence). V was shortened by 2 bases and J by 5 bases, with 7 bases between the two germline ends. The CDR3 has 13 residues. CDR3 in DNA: TGTGCCAGCAGTTACCCGGGGGATCAGCCCCAGCATTTT. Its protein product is CASSYPGDQPQHF.

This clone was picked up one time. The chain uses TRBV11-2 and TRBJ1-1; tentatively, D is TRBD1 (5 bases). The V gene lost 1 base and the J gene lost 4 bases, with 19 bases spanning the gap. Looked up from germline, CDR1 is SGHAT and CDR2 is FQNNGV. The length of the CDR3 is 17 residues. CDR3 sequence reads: CASSLVGLGRLGTEAFF. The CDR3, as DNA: TGTGCCAGCAGCTTAGTGGGGCTGGGGCGCTTAGGCACTGAAGCTTTCTTT.

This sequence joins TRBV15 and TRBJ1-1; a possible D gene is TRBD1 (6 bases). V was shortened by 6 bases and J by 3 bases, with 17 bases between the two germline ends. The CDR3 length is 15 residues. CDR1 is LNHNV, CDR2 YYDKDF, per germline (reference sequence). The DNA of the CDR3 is TGTGCCACCAGGCCGACAGGCAGGAGGTACACTGAAGCTTTCTTT. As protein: CATRPTGRRYTEAFF.

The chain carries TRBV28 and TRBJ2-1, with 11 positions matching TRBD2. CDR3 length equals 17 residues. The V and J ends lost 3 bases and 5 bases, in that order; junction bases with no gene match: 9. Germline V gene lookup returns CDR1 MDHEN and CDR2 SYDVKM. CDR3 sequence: CASSLVSELAGDNEQFF. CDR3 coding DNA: TGTGCCAGCAGTTTGGTGTCGGAACTAGCGGGAGACAATGAGCAGTTCTTC.

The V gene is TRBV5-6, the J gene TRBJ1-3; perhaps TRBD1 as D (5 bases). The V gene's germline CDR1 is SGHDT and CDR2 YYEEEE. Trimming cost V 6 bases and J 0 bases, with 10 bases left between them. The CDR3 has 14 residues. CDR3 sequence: CASTQGLSGNTIYF. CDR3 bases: TGTGCCAGCACGCAGGGCCTCTCTGGAAACACCATATATTTT.

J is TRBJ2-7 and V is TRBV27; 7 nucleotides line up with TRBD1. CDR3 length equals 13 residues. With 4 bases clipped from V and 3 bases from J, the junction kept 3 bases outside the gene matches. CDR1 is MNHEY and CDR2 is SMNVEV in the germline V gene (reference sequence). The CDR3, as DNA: TGTGCCAGCAGTTCCCAGGGGGTCTACGAGCAGTACTTC. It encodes CASSSQGVYEQYF.

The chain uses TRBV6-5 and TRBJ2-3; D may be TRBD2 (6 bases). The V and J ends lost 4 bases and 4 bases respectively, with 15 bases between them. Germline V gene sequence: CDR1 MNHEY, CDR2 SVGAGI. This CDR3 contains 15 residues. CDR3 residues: CASSSLSSGADTQYF. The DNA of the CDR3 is TGTGCCAGCAGTTCTCTTTCTTCGGGGGCAGATACGCAGTATTTT.

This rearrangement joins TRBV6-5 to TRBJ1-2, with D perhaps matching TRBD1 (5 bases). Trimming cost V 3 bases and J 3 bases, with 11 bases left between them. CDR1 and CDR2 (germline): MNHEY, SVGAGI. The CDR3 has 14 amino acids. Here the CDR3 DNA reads TGTGCCAGCAGTTATGGGGGGGAGGACTATGGCTACACCTTC. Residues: CASSYGGEDYGYTF.

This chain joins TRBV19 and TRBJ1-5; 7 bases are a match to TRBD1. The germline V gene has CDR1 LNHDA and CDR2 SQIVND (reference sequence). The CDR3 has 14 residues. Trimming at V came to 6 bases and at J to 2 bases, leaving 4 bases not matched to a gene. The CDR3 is CASRATGGNQPQHF. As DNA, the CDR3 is TGTGCCAGTAGGGCCACAGGGGGCAATCAGCCCCAGCATTTT. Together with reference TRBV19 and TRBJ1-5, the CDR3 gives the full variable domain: DGGITQSPKYLFRKEGQNVTLSCEQNLNHDAMYWYRQDPGQGLRLIYYSQIVNDFQKGDIAEGYSVSREKKESFPLTVTSAQKNPTAFYLCASRATGGNQPQHFGDGTRLSIL.

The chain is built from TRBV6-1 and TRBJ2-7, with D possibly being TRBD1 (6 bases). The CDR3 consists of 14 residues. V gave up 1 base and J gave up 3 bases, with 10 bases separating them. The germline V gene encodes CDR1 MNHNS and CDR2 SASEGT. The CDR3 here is CASSEVMDSYEQYF. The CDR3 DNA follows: TGTGCCAGCAGTGAAGTGATGGACAGCTACGAGCAGTACTTC.

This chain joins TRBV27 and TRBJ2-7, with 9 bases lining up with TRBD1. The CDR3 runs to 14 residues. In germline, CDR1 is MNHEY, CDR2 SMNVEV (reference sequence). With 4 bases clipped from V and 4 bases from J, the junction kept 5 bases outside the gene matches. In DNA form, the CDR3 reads TGTGCCAGCAGTTCCCCTGGGACAGGGTACGAGCAGTACTTC. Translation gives CASSSPGTGYEQYF.

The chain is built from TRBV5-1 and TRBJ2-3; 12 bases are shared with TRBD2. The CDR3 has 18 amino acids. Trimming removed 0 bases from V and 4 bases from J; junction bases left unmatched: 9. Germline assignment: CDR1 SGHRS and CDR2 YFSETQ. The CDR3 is CASSLVGLAGGPADTQYF. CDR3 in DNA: TGCGCCAGCAGCTTGGTGGGGCTAGCGGGAGGGCCCGCAGATACGCAGTATTTT.

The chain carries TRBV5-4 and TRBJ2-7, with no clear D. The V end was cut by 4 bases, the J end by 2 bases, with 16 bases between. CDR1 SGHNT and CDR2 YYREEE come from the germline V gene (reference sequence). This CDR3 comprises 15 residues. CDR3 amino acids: CASSPHGGGAYEQYF. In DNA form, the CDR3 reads TGTGCCAGCAGCCCCCACGGTGGCGGCGCCTACGAGCAGTACTTC.

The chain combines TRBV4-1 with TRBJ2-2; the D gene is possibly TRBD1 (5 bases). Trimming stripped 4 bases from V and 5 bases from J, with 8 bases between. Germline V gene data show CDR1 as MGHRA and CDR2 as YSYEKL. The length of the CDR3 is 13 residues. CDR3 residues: CASSPPGTGELFF. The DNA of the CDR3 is TGCGCCAGCAGCCCCCCAGGGACCGGGGAGCTGTTTTTT.

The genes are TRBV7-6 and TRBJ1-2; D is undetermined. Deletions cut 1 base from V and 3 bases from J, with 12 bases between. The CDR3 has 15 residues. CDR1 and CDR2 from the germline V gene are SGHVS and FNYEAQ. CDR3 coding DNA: TGTGCCAGCAGCTTAGAACCAGGAGGCTACTATGGCTACACCTTC. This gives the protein CASSLEPGGYYGYTF.

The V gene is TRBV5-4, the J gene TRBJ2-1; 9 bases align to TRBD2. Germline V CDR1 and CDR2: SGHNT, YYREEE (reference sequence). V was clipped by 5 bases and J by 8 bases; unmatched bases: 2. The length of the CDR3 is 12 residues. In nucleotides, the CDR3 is TGTGCCAGCAGGGGACTAGCCTATGAGCAGTTCTTC. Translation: CASRGLAYEQFF. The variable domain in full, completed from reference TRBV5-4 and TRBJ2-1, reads ETGVTQSPTHLIKTRGQQVTLRCSSQSGHNTVSWYQQALGQGPQFIFQYYREEENGRGNFPPRFSGLQFPNYSSELNVNALELDDSALYLCASRGLAYEQFFGPGTRLTVL.

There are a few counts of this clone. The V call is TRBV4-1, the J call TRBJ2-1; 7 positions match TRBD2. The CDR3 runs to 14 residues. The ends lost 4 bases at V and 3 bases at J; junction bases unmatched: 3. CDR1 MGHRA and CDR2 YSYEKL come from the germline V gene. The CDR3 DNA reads TGCGCCAGCAGCCTGGGAGGGGACTACAATGAGCAGTTCTTC. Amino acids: CASSLGGDYNEQFF.

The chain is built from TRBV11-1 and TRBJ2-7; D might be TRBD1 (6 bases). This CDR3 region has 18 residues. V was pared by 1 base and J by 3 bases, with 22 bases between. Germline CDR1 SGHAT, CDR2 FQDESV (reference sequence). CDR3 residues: CASSLETGTTGLFYEQYF. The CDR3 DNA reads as TGTGCCAGCAGCTTAGAGACAGGTACTACGGGATTATTCTACGAGCAGTACTTC.

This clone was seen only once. This CDR3 reads CASRGQVYGYTF. For the CDR3, the DNA is TGTGCCAGCAGAGGTCAGGTCTATGGCTACACCTTC. V is TRBV2 and J is TRBJ1-2; no definite D call. CDR3 length: 12 amino acids. CDR1 and CDR2 from the germline V gene are SNHLY and FYNNEI. The ends were cut back, 6 bases at V and 4 bases at J, with 9 bases in the middle.

The chain's CDR3 is CASSPDHGNYGYTF. Here the CDR3 DNA reads TGCGCCAGCAGCCCCGACCACGGGAACTATGGCTACACCTTC. The chain uses TRBV5-1 and TRBJ1-2; D remains unclear. V dropped 4 bases and J dropped 2 bases, with 12 bases sitting between them. The CDR3 runs 14 residues. Germline lookup yields CDR1 SGHRS and CDR2 YFSETQ.

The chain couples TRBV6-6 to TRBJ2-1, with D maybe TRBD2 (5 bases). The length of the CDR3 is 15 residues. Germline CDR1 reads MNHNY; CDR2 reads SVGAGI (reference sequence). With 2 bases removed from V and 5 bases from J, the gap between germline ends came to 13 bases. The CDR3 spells CASSYRGGPNNEQFF. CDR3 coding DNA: TGTGCCAGCAGTTACCGCGGAGGACCCAACAATGAGCAGTTCTTC.

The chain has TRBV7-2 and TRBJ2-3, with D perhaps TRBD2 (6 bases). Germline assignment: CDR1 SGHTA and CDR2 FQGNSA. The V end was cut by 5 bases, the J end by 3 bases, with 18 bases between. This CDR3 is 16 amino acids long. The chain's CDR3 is CASSHLSGARTDTQYF. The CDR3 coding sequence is TGTGCCAGCAGCCACTTATCGGGAGCGCGGACAGATACGCAGTATTTT.

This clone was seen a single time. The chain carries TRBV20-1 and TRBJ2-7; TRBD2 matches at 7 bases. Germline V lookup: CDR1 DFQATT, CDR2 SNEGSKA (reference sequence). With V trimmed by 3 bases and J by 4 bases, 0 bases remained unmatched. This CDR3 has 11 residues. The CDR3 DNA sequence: TGCAGTGCTAGGCGGGGGTACGAGCAGTACTTC. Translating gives CSARRGYEQYF.

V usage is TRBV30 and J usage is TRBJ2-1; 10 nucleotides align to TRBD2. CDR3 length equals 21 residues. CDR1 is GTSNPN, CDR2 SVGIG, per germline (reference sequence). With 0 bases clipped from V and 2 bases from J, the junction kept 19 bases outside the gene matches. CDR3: CAWSVTLWTSGAKIPYNEQFF. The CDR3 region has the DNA TGTGCCTGGAGTGTGACTCTTTGGACTAGCGGTGCGAAAATACCCTACAATGAGCAGTTCTTC.

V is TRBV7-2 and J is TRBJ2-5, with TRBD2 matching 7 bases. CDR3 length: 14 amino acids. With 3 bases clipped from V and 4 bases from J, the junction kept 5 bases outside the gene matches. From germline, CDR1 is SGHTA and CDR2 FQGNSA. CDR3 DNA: TGTGCCAGCAGCTTTAGTGGGAGGGGAGAGACCCAGTACTTC. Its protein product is CASSFSGRGETQYF.

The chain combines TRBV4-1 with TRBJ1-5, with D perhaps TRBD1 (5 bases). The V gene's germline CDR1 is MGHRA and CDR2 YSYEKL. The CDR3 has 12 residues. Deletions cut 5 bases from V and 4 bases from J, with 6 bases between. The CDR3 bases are TGCGCCAGCAGCTCAGGGAATCAGCCCCAGCATTTT. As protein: CASSSGNQPQHF.

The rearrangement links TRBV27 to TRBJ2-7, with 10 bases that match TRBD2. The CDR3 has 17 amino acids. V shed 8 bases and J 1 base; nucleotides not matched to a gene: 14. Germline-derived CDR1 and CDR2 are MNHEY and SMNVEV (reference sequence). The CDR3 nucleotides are TGTGCCAGCGCGCCGAGGCCCCGGACTAGCGGTTCCTACGAGCAGTACTTC. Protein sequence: CASAPRPRTSGSYEQYF.

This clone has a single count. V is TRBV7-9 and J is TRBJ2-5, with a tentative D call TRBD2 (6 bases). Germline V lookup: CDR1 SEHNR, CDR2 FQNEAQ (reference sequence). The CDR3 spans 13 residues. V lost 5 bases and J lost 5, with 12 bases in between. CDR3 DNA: TGTGCCAGCAGCGGACGGGAGAGGGAGACCCAGTACTTC. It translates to CASSGRERETQYF.

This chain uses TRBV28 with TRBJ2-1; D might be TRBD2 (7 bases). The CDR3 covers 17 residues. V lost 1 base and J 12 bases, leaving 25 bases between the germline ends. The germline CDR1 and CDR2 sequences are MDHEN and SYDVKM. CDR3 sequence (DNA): TGTGCCAGCAGTTTATCCGGGGGGCATGTGACTCGTGATGGGCAGTTCTTC. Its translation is CASSLSGGHVTRDGQFF. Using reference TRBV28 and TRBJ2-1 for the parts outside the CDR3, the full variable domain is DVKVTQSSRYLVKRTGEKVFLECVQDMDHENMFWYRQDPGLGLRLIYFSYDVKMKEKGDIPEGYSVSREKKERFSLILESASTNQTSMYLCASSLSGGHVTRDGQFFGPGTRLTVL.

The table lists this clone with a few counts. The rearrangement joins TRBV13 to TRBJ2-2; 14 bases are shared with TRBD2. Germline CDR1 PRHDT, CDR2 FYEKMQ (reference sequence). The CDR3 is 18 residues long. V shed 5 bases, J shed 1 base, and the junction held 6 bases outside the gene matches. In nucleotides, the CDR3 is TGTGCCAGCAGCCACCTGGGACTAGCGGGGGTGAACACCGGGGAGCTGTTTTTT. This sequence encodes CASSHLGLAGVNTGELFF. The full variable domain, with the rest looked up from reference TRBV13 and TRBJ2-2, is AAGVIQSPRHLIKEKRETATLKCYPIPRHDTVYWYQQGPGQDPQFLISFYEKMQSDKGSIPDRFSAQQFSDYHSELNMSSLELGDSALYFCASSHLGLAGVNTGELFFGEGSRLTVL.

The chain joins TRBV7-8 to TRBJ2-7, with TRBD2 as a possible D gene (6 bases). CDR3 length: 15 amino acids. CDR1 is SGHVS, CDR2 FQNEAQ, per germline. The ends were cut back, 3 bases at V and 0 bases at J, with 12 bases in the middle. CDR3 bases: TGTGCCAGCAGCTTTAGCGGAAATTTCTCCTACGAGCAGTACTTC. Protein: CASSFSGNFSYEQYF.